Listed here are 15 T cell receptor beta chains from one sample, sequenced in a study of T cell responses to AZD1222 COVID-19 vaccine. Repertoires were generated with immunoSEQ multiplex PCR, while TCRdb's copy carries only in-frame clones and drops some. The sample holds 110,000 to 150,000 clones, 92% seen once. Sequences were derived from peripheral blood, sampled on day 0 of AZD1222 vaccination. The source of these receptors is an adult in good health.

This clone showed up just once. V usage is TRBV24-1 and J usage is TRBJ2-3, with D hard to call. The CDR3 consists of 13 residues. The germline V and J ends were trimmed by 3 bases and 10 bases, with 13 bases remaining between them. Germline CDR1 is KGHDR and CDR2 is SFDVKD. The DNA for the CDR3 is TGTGCCACCAGTGATCACGCTTGGACCCCGCAGTATTTT. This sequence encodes CATSDHAWTPQYF.

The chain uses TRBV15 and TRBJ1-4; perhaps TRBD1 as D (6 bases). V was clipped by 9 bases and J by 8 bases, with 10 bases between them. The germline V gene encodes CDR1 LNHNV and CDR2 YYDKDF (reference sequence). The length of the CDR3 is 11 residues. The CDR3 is CATGQGEKLFF. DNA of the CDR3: TGTGCCACTGGTCAGGGGGAAAAACTGTTTTTT.

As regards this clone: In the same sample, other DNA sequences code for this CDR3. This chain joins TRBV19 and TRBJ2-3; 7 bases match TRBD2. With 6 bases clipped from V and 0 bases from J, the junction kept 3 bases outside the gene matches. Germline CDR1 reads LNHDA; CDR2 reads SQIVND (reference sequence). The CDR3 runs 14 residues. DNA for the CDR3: TGTGCCAGTAGCGGGGGGTTTAGCACAGATACGCAGTATTTT. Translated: CASSGGFSTDTQYF.

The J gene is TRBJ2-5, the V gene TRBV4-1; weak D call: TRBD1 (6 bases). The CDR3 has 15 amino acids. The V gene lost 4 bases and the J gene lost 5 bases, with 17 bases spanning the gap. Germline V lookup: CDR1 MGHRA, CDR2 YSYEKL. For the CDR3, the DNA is TGCGCCAGCAGCCCAGCCCCGACAGGTGTGGAGACCCAGTACTTC. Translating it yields CASSPAPTGVETQYF.

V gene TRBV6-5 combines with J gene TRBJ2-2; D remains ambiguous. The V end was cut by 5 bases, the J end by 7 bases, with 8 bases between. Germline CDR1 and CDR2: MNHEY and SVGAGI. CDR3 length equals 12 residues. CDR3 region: CASSTLLGELFF. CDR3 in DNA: TGTGCCAGCAGTACACTTCTCGGGGAGCTGTTTTTT.

The CDR3 reads CASSLPGLARDTQYF. In nucleotides, the CDR3 is TGTGCCAGCAGCTTGCCGGGACTAGCGAGGGATACGCAGTATTTT. The J gene is TRBJ2-3, the V gene TRBV5-4; 10 nucleotides align to TRBD2. This CDR3 has 15 amino acids. V trimming: 1 base; J trimming: 6 bases; junction bases outside the gene matches: 5. CDR1 is SGHNT, CDR2 YYREEE, per germline (reference sequence).

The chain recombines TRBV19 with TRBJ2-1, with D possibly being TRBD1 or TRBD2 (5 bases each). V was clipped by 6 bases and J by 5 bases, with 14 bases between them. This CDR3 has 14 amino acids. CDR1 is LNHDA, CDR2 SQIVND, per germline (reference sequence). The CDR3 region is CASRRWGMDNEQFF. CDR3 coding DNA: TGTGCCAGTAGGCGCTGGGGGATGGACAATGAGCAGTTCTTC.

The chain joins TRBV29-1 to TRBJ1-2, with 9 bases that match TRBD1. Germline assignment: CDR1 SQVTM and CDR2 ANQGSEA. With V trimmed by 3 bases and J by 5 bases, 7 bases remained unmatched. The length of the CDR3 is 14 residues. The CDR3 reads CSVEPGQGPYGYTF. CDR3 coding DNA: TGCAGCGTTGAGCCGGGACAGGGCCCGTATGGCTACACCTTC. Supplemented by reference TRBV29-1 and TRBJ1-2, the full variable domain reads SAVISQKPSRDICQRGTSLTIQCQVDSQVTMMFWYRQQPGQSLTLIATANQGSEATYESGFVIDKFPISRPNLTFSTLTVSNMSPEDSSIYLCSVEPGQGPYGYTFGSGTRLTVV.

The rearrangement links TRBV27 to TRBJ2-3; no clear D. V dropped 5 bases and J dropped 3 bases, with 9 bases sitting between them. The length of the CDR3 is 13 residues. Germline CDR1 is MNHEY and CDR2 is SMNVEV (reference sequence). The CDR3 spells CASSLGLTDTQYF. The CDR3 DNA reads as TGTGCCAGCAGTCTCGGTCTGACAGATACGCAGTATTTT.

CDR3 bases: TGCGCCAGCAGCTTCCGGGACAGCAACTACGAGCAGTACTTC. Encoded protein: CASSFRDSNYEQYF. V and J are TRBV4-3 and TRBJ2-7; 7 nucleotides line up with TRBD1. There are 14 residues in the CDR3. V lost 5 bases, J lost 3 bases, and 7 bases stayed unmatched. Germline values: CDR1 LGHNA, CDR2 YSLEER.

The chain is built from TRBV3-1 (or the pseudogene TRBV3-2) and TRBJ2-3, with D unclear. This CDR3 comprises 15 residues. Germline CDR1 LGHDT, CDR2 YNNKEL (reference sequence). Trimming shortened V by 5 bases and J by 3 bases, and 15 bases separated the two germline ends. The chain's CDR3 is CASSDTGPGTDTQYF. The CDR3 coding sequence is TGTGCCAGCAGCGACACCGGCCCCGGAACAGATACGCAGTATTTT.

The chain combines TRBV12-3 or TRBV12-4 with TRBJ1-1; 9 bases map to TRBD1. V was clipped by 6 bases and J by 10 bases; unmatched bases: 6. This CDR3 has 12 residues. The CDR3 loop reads CASRSTGGRAFF. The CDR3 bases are TGTGCCAGCAGGTCGACAGGGGGGAGAGCTTTCTTT.

CDR3 DNA: TGTGCCAGCAGCTTAGAGGCGGCGGGATTAAAAGAGACCCAGTACTTC. Its translation is CASSLEAAGLKETQYF. V gene TRBV11-2 combines with J gene TRBJ2-5; weak D call: TRBD2 (6 bases). Germline V gene data show CDR1 as SGHAT and CDR2 as FQNNGV. The CDR3 has 16 amino acids. The V gene lost 0 bases and the J gene lost 3 bases, with 14 bases spanning the gap.

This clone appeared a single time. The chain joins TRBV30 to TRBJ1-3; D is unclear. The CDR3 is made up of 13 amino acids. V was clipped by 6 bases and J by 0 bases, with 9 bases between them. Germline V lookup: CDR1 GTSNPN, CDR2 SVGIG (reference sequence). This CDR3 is CACSSHSGNTIYF. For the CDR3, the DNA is TGTGCCTGCTCCAGCCACTCTGGAAACACCATATATTTT.

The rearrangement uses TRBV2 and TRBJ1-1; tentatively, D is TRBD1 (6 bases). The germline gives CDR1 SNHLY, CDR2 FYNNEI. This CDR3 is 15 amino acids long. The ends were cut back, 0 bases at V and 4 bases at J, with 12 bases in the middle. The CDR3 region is CASSEALGGSTEAFF. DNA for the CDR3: TGTGCCAGCAGTGAAGCTCTGGGGGGCAGCACTGAAGCTTTCTTT. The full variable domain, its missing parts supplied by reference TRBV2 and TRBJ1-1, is EPEVTQTPSHQVTQMGQEVILRCVPISNHLYFYWYRQILGQKVEFLVSFYNNEISEKSEIFDDQFSVERPDGSNFTLKIRSTKLEDSAMYFCASSEALGGSTEAFFGQGTRLTVV.